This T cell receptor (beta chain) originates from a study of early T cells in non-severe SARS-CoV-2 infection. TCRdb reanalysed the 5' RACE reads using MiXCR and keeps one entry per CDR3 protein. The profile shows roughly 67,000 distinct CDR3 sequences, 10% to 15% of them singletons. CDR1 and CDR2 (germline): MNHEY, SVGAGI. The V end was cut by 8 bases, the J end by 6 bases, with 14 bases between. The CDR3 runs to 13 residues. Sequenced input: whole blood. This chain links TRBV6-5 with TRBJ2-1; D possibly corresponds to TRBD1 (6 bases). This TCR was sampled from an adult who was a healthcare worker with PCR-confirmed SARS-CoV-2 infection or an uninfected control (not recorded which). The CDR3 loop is CASRWGPINEQFF. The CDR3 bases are TGTGCCAGCCGTTGGGGGCCAATCAATGAGCAGTTCTTC.